The entry below describes one T cell receptor (beta chain). This specimen comes from a study of blood T cell repertoires in COVID-19. Study details: The United States, Italy and Spain provided the acute and convalescent COVID-19 samples. PBMCs, B-cell-depleted T cells, or T cells provided the cDNA or gDNA that made up the material.

Methods used by the authors: Quantification of nucleated cells was approximated via reference gene primer amplification. TCRdb's table, derived via immunoSEQ multiplex PCR, lists solely in-frame clones and lacks some. V and J calls and clone size follow that table, whereas D and trimming were derived from the DNA. This table has tens of thousands of clones, around 88% appearing once. With 3 bases clipped from V and 4 bases from J, the junction kept 8 bases outside the gene matches. Germline values: CDR1 LNHDA, CDR2 SQIVND (reference sequence). This CDR3 is built from 16 residues. This receptor was identified in a woman of 80 years or more with acute or convalescent COVID-19. The chain links TRBV19 to TRBJ1-2, with 10 bases lining up with TRBD1. The material sequenced was peripheral blood. The CDR3 loop is CASSMGTGDGLYGYTF. The DNA of the CDR3 is TGTGCCAGTAGTATGGGGACAGGGGATGGGCTCTATGGCTACACCTTC.